This T cell receptor (beta chain) is drawn from a study of shared clonotypes between healthy human individuals. Terminally differentiated effector memory CD45RA+ cells were excluded by CCR7 positive selection of CD45RO-negative cells. Sequencing was performed with immunoSEQ multiplex PCR; in TCRdb, only in-frame clones are kept and a portion is missing. Of around 2,000,000 clones listed, approximately 94% are singletons. Germline CDR1 and CDR2: GTSNPN and SVGIG (reference sequence). The CDR3 consists of 14 residues. With 4 bases removed from V and 5 bases from J, the gap between germline ends came to 18 bases.

The sample consisted of naive CD8+ T cells from PBMCs. The chain links TRBV30 to TRBJ2-7; D is perhaps TRBD2 (5 bases). The TCR comes from a man younger than 30 in good health. Some clones in this sample may be carry-over from other donors' samples. The CDR3 loop reads CAWNEGGSLDEQYF. The DNA of the CDR3 is TGTGCCTGGAATGAGGGTGGGAGCCTGGACGAGCAGTACTTC.